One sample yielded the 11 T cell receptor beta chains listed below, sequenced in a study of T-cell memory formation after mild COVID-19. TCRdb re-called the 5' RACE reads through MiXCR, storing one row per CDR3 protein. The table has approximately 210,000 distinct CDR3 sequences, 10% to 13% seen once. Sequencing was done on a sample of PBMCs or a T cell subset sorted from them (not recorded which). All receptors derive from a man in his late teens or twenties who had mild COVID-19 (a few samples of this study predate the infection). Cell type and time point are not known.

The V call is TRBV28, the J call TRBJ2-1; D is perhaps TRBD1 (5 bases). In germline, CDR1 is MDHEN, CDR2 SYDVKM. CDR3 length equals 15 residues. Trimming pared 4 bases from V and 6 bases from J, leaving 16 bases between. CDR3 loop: CASSSMGSGANEQFF. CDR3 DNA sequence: TGTGCCAGCAGTTCTATGGGATCTGGGGCCAATGAGCAGTTCTTC.

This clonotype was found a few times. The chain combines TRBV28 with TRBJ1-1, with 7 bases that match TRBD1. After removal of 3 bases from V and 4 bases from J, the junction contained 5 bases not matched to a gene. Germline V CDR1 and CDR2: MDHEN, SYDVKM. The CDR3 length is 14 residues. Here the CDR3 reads CASSLRRGLTEAFF. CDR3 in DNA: TGTGCCAGCAGTTTGAGGAGGGGGCTCACTGAAGCTTTCTTT. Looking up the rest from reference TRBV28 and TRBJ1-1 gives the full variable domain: DVKVTQSSRYLVKRTGEKVFLECVQDMDHENMFWYRQDPGLGLRLIYFSYDVKMKEKGDIPEGYSVSREKKERFSLILESASTNQTSMYLCASSLRRGLTEAFFGQGTRLTVV.

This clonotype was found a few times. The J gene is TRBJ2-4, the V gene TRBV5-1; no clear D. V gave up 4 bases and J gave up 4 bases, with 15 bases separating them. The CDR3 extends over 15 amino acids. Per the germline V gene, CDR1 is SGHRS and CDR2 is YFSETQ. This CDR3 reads CASSPIRSFKNIQYF. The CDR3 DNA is TGCGCCAGCAGCCCCATTAGGTCGTTTAAAAACATTCAGTACTTC. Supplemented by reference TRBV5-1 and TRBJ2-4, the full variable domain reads KAGVTQTPRYLIKTRGQQVTLSCSPISGHRSVSWYQQTPGQGLQFLFEYFSETQRNKGNFPGRFSGRQFSNSRSEMNVSTLELGDSALYLCASSPIRSFKNIQYFGAGTRLSVL.

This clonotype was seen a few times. The CDR3 reads CASSQGVNEKLFF. The CDR3 DNA follows: TGTGCCAGCAGCCAGGGGGTGAATGAAAAACTGTTTTTT. The V call is TRBV7-2, the J call TRBJ1-4; TRBD1 matches 7 bases. CDR1 is SGHTA, CDR2 FQGNSA, per germline. The V segment lost 5 bases and the J segment 5 bases; nucleotides outside the gene matches: 2. This CDR3 is 13 amino acids long.

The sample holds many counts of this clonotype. In nucleotides, the CDR3 is TGTGCCAGCAGCTTTCGGGACTTAAAAGGGGATACGCAGTATTTT. It specifies CASSFRDLKGDTQYF. J is TRBJ2-3 and V is TRBV7-2, with D perhaps TRBD2 (6 bases). Per germline, CDR1 SGHTA and CDR2 FQGNSA. There are 15 residues in the CDR3. V shed 3 bases and J shed 6 bases, with 16 bases lying between them. Combining the CDR3 with reference TRBV7-2 and TRBJ2-3 gives the whole variable domain GAGVSQSPSNKVTEKGKDVELRCDPISGHTALYWYRQSLGQGLEFLIYFQGNSAPDKSGLPSDRFSAERTGGSVSTLTIQRTQQEDSAVYLCASSFRDLKGDTQYFGPGTRLTVL.

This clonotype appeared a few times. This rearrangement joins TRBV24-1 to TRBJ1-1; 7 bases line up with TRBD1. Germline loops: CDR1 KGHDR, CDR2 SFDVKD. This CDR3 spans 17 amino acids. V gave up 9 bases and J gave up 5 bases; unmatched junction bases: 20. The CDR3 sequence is CATGLLIPGGAGTEAFF. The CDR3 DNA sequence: TGTGCCACCGGTTTATTAATACCAGGGGGGGCTGGGACTGAAGCTTTCTTT.

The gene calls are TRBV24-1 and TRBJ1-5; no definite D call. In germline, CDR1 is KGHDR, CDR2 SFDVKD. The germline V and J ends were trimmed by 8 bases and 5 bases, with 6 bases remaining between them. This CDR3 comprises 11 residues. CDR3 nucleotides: TGTGCCACCAACGCCTATCAGCCCCAGCATTTT. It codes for CATNAYQPQHF.

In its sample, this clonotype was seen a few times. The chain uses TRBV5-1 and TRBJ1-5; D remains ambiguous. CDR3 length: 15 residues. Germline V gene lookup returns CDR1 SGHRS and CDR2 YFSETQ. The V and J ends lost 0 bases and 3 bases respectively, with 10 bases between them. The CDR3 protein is CASSLGVKTNQPQHF. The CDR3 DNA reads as TGCGCCAGCAGCTTGGGTGTGAAGACCAATCAGCCCCAGCATTTT.

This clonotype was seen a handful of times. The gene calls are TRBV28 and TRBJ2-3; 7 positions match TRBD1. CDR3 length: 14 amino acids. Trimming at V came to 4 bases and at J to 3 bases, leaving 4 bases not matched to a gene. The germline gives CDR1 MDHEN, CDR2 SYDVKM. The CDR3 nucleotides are TGTGCCAGCAGTTCGGGACAGAGAACAGATACGCAGTATTTT. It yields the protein CASSSGQRTDTQYF.

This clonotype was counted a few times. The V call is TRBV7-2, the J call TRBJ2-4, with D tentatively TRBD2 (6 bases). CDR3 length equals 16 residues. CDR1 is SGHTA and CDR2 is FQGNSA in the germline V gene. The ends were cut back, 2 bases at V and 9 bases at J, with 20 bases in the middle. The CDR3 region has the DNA TGTGCCAGCAGCTTAAGAGGAGCGCTCGGGGGTAGCATTCAGTACTTC. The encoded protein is CASSLRGALGGSIQYF.

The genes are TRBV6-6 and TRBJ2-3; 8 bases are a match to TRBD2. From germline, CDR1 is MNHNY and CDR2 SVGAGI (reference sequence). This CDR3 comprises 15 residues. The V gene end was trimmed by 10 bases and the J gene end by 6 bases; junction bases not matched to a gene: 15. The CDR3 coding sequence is TGTGCCACCGCCCGCACGGGGGGGCCCCGGGATACGCAGTATTTT. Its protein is CATARTGGPRDTQYF.